This TCR beta chain was obtained from a study of blood T cells in healthy people across ages. The CDR3 totals 15 residues. V was clipped by 2 bases and J by 0 bases, with 8 bases between them. Germline V gene lookup returns CDR1 SGHAT and CDR2 FQNNGV. Next came a second PCR, run for about 6 to 12 cycles, which used a sample-barcoded 5' primer along with a J-beta primer mix. TCRdb redid the calling of the 5' RACE reads with MiXCR, one entry per CDR3 protein. The top ten clones hold 20% to 25% of a sample with roughly 1.9 million distinct CDR3 sequences, about 39% of them seen once. The gene calls are TRBV11-2 and TRBJ1-5; D is ambiguous. The sequenced sample consisted of blood. This TCR was recovered from a human donor in good health. CDR3 in amino acids: CASSLFTDSNQPQHF. CDR3 in DNA: TGTGCCAGCAGCTTATTTACAGATAGCAATCAGCCCCAGCATTTT.